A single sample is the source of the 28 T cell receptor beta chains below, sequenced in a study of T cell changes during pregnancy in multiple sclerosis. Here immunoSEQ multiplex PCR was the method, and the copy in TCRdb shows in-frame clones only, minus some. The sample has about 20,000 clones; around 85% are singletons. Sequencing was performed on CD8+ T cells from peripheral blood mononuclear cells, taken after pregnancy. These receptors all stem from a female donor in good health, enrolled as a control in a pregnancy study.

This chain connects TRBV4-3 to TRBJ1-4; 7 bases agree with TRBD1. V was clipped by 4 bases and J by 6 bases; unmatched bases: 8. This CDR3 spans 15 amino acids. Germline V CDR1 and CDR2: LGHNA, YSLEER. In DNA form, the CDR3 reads TGCGCCAGCAGCCTAACAGGGGTTGATTATGAAAAACTGTTTTTT. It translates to CASSLTGVDYEKLFF.

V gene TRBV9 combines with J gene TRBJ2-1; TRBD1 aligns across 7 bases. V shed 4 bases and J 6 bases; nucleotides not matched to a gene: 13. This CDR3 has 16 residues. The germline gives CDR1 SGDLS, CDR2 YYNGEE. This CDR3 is CASSPRQGPAGNEQFF. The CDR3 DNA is TGTGCCAGCAGCCCCCGACAGGGTCCGGCTGGCAATGAGCAGTTCTTC. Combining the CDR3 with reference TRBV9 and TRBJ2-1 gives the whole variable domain DSGVTQTPKHLITATGQRVTLRCSPRSGDLSVYWYQQSLDQGLQFLIQYYNGEERAKGNILERFSAQQFPDLHSELNLSSLELGDSALYFCASSPRQGPAGNEQFFGPGTRLTVL.

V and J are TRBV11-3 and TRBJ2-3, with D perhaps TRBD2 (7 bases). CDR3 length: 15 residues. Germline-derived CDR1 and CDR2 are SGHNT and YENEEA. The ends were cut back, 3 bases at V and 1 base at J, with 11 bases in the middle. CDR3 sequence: CASSLGGAGTDTQYF. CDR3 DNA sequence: TGTGCCAGCAGCTTGGGGGGGGCTGGCACAGATACGCAGTATTTT.

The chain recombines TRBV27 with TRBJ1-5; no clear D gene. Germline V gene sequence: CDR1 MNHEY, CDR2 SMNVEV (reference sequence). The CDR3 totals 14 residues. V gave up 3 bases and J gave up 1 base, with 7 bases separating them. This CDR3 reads CASSLAVSNQPQHF. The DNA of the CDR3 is TGTGCCAGCAGTTTGGCAGTGAGCAATCAGCCCCAGCATTTT.

The CDR3 sequence: CASSPFPPTSGGAEGGEQYF. CDR3 DNA: TGTGCCAGCTCACCATTTCCTCCGACTAGCGGGGGGGCCGAAGGGGGGGAGCAGTACTTC. The chain uses TRBV18 and TRBJ2-7, with 14 bases matching TRBD2. The CDR3 is made up of 20 amino acids. Per germline, CDR1 KGHSH and CDR2 LQKENI. With 2 bases clipped from V and 7 bases from J, the junction kept 19 bases outside the gene matches.

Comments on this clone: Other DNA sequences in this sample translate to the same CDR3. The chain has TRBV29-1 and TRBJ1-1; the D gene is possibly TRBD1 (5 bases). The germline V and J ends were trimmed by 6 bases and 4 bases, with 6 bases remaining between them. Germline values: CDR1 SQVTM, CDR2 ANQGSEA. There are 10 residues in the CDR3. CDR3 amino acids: CSVGGTEAFF. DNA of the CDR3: TGCAGCGTGGGGGGCACTGAAGCTTTCTTT.

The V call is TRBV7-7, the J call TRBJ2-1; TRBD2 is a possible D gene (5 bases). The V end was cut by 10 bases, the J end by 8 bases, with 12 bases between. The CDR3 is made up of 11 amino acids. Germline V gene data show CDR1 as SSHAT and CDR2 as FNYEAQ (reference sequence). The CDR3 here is CAILQRDEQFF. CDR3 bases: TGTGCCATCCTTCAGAGGGATGAGCAGTTCTTC.

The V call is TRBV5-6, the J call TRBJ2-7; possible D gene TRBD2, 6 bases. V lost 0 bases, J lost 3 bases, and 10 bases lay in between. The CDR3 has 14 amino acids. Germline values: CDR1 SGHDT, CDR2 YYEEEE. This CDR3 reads CASSLEGGNYEQYF. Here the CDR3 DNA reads TGTGCCAGCAGCTTGGAAGGAGGGAACTACGAGCAGTACTTC.

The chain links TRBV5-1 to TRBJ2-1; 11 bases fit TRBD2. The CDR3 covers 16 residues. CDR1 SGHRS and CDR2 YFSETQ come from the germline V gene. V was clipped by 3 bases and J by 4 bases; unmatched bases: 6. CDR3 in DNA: TGCGCCAGCAGCTCCCCTACTAGCGGGAGTTACAATGAGCAGTTCTTC. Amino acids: CASSSPTSGSYNEQFF.

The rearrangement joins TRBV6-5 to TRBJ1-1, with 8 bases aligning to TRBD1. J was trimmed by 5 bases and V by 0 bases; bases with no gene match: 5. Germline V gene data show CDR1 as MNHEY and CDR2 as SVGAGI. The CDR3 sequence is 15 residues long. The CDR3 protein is CASSYSTTGETEAFF. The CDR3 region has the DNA TGTGCCAGCAGTTACTCGACGACAGGGGAAACTGAAGCTTTCTTT.

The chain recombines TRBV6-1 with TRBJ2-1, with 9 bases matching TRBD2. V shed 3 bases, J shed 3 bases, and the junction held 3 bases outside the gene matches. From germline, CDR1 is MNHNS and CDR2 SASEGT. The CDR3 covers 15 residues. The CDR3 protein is CASSEERGVYNEQFF. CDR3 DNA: TGTGCCAGCAGTGAGGAGCGGGGGGTCTACAATGAGCAGTTCTTC.

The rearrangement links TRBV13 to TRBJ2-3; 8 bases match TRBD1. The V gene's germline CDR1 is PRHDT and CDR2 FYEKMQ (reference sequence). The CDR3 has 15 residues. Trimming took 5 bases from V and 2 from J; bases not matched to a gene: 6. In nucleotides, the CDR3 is TGTGCCAGCAGCCCCCGGACAGGGAACACAGATACGCAGTATTTT. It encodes CASSPRTGNTDTQYF. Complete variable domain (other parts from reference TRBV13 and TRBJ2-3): AAGVIQSPRHLIKEKRETATLKCYPIPRHDTVYWYQQGPGQDPQFLISFYEKMQSDKGSIPDRFSAQQFSDYHSELNMSSLELGDSALYFCASSPRTGNTDTQYFGPGTRLTVL.

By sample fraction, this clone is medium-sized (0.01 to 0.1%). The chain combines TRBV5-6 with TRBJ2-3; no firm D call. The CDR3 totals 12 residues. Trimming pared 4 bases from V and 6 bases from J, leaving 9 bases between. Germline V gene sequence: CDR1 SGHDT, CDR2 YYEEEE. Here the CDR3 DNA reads TGTGCCAGCAGCGTACTATCGGATACGCAGTATTTT. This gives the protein CASSVLSDTQYF.

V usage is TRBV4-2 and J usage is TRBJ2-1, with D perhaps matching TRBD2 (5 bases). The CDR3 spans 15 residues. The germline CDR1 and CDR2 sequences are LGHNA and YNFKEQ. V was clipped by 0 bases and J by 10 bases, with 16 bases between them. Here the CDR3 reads CASSQDSGSSSEQFF. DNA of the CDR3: TGTGCCAGCAGCCAAGATTCAGGTTCGTCTAGCGAGCAGTTCTTC.

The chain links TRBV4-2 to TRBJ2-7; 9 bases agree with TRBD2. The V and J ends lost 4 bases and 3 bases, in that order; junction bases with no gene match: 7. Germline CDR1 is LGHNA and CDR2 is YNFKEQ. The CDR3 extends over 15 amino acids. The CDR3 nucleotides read TGTGCCAGCAGCCTTGAGCGGGGGGAGGGCTACGAGCAGTACTTC. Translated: CASSLERGEGYEQYF.

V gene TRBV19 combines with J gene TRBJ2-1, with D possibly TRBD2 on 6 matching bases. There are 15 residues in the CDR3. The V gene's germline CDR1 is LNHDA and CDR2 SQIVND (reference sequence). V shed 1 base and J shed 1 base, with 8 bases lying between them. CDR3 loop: CASSIAGESYNEQFF. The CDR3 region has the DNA TGTGCCAGTAGTATAGCGGGAGAATCCTACAATGAGCAGTTCTTC.

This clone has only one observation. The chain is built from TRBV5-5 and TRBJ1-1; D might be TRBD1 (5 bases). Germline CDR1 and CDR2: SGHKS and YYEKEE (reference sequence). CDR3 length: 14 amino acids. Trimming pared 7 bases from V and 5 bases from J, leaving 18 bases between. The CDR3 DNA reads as TGTGCCAGCGTCCACGGGGGGGGGAGTACTGAAGCTTTCTTT. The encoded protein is CASVHGGGSTEAFF.

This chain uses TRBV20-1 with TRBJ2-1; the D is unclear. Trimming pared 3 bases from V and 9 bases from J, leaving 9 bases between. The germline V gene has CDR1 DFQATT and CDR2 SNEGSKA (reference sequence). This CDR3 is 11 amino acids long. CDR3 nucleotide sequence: TGCAGTGCTAGGGATCCGGGTGAGCAGTTCTTC. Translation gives CSARDPGEQFF.

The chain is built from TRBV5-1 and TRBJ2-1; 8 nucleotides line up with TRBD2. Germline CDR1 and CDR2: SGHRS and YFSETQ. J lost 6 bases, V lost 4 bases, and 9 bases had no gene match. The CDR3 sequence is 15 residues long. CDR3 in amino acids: CASSPSGSWVNEQFF. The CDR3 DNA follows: TGCGCCAGCAGCCCGAGCGGGAGTTGGGTCAATGAGCAGTTCTTC.

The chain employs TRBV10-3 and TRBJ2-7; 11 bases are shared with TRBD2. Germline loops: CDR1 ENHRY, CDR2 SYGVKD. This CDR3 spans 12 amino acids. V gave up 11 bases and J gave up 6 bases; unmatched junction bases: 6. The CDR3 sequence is CAVRLAGREQYF. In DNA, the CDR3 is TGTGCCGTCCGACTAGCGGGACGCGAGCAGTACTTC.

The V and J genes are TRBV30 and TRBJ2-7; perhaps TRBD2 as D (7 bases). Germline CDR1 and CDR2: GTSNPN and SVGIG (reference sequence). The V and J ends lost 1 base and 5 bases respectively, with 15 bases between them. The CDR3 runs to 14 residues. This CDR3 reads CAWSGGRGVDEQYF. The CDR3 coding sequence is TGTGCCTGGAGTGGGGGGAGGGGGGTCGACGAGCAGTACTTC.

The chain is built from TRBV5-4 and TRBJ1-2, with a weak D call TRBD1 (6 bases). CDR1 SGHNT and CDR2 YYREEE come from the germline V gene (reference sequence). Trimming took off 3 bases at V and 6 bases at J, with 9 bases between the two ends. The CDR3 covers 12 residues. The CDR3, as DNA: TGTGCCAGCAGCTCCTCAGGGGATGGCTACACCTTC. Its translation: CASSSSGDGYTF.

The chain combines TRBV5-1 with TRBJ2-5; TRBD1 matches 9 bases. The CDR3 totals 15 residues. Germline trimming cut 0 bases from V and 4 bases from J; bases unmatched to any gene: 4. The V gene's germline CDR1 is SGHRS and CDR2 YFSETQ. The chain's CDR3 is CASSLDRGRPETQYF. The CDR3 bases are TGCGCCAGCAGCTTGGACAGGGGGCGCCCAGAGACCCAGTACTTC.

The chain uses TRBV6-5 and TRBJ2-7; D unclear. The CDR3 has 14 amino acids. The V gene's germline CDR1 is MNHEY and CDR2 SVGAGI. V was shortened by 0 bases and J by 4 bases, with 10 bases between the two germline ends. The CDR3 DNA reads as TGTGCCAGCAGTTACTCCCGGGTTTCTTACGAGCAGTACTTC. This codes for CASSYSRVSYEQYF.

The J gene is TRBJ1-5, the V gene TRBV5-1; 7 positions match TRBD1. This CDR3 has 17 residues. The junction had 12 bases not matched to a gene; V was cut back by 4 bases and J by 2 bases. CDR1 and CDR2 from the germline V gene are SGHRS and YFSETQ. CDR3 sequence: CASSPGEGAWGNQPQHF. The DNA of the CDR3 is TGCGCCAGCAGCCCTGGAGAGGGGGCTTGGGGCAATCAGCCCCAGCATTTT.

The CDR3 loop is CASSERQGISDEQFF. The CDR3 DNA sequence: TGTGCCAGCAGTGAGAGACAGGGAATTAGTGATGAGCAGTTCTTC. V gene TRBV25-1 combines with J gene TRBJ2-1, with 7 nucleotides matching TRBD1. From germline, CDR1 is MGHDK and CDR2 SYGVNS. V dropped 3 bases and J dropped 8; count of bases not matched to a gene: 10. This CDR3 region has 15 residues. Combining the CDR3 with reference TRBV25-1 and TRBJ2-1 gives the whole variable domain EADIYQTPRYLVIGTGKKITLECSQTMGHDKMYWYQQDPGMELHLIHYSYGVNSTEKGDLSSESTVSRIRTEHFPLTLESARPSHTSQYLCASSERQGISDEQFFGPGTRLTVL.

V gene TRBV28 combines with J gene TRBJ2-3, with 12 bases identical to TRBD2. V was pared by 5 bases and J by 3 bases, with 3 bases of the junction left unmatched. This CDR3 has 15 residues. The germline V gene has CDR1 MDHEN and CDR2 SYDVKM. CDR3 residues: CASSPGLAGTDTQYF. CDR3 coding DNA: TGTGCCAGCAGTCCCGGACTAGCGGGGACAGATACGCAGTATTTT.

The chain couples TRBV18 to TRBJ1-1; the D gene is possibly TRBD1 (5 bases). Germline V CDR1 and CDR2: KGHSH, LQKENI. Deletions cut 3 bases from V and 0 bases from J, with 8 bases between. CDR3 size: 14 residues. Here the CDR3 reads CASSPDSMNTEAFF. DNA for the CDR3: TGTGCCAGCTCACCCGACAGCATGAACACTGAAGCTTTCTTT. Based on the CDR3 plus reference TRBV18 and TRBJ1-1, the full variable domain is NAGVMQNPRHLVRRRGQEARLRCSPMKGHSHVYWYRQLPEEGLKFMVYLQKENIIDESGMPKERFSAEFPKEGPSILRIQQVVRGDSAAYFCASSPDSMNTEAFFGQGTRLTVV.